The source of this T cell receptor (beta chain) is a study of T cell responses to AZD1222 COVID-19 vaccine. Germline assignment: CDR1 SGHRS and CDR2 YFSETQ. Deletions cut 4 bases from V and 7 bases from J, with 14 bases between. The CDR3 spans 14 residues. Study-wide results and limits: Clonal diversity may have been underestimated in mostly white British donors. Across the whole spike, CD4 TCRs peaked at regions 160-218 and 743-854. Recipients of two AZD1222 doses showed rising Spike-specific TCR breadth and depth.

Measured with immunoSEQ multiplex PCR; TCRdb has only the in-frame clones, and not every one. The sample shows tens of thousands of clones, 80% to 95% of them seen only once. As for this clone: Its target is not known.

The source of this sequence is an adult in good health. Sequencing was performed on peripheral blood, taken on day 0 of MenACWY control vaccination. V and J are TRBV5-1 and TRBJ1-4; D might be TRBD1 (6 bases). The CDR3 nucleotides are TGCGCCAGCAGCCCACAGGGCTTGGGTGAAAAACTGTTTTTT. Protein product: CASSPQGLGEKLFF.